The clone carrying this T cell receptor (beta chain) was picked up a small number of times. The record originates from a study of identical twins. TCRdb called the 5' RACE reads again in MiXCR, with one record for every CDR3 protein. The sample includes 450,000 to 650,000 distinct CDR3 sequences, 9.5% to 10% of them seen just once. Germline V gives CDR1 SEHNR, CDR2 FQNEAQ (reference sequence). Trimming removed 0 bases from V and 13 bases from J, with 19 bases in between. CDR3 length equals 14 residues. Separately, the same data were catalogued under a study of yellow fever vaccine responses in identical twins.

The receptor was isolated from a woman aged 18-29 years in good health. The sequencing input was PBMCs. This chain links TRBV7-9 with TRBJ2-7, with D possibly matching TRBD2 (5 bases). The CDR3 reads CASSLAVDLFGVYF. The CDR3, as DNA: TGTGCCAGCAGCTTAGCGGTTGATCTTTTCGGGGTTTACTTC.